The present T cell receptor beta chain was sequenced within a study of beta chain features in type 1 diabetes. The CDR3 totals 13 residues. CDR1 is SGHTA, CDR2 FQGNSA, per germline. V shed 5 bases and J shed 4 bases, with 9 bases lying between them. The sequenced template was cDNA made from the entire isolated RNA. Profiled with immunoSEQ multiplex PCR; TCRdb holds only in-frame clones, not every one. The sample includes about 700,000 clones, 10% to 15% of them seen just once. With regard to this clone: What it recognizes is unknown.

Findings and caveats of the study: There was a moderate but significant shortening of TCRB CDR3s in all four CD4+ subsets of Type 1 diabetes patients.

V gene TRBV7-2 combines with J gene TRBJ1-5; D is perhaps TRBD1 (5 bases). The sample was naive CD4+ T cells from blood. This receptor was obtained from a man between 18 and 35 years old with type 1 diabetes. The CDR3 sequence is CASSGDGNQPQHF. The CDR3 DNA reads TGTGCCAGCAGCGGGGACGGGAATCAGCCCCAGCATTTT.